This record covers a single T cell receptor beta chain. Its antigen is undetermined. Using its own MiXCR run on the PCR reads, TCRdb lists one record per CDR3 protein. The sample lists around 31,000 distinct CDR3 sequences, 49% occurring once. The germline CDR1 and CDR2 sequences are MNHNS and SASEGT. The CDR3 is 20 amino acids. The V gene end was trimmed by 10 bases and the J gene end by 3 bases; junction bases not matched to a gene: 22. The data originate from a study of vaccination and CD4 T cells after COVID-19. Study-wide context: The convalescents were made up of six males and four females, two of whom were Hispanic. Specimens were obtained from a few convalescent patients at day 14 and at days 161 to 241 post-vaccination. Drawing of post-COVID samples took place a median 101 days after diagnosis (range 35 to 161).

As to time point: late sampling 161 to 241 days after vaccination in three convalescent patients. General observations from the study: Post-vaccination, and not before, a median around 86% of reactive clones appeared in convalescent patients.

The sequences come from CD4+ T cells from blood, collected about 7 months after SARS-CoV-2 vaccination. This receptor was identified in a human donor who had recovered from COVID-19. The V and J genes are TRBV6-1 and TRBJ2-3, with TRBD2 identical over 13 bases. The CDR3 nucleotides are TGTGCCACCAGCCTTAGGGAGGCGGGACTAGCGGGACGGGGGACAGATACGCAGTATTTT. Its translation: CATSLREAGLAGRGTDTQYF.